The next 11 T cell receptor beta chains were all read from a single sample in a study of T cell responses to AZD1222 COVID-19 vaccine. This table comes from immunoSEQ multiplex PCR, and its TCRdb copy is limited to in-frame clones, with some not included. The data contain tens of thousands of clones, 80% to 90% of them singletons. The sequencing here drew on peripheral blood, taken on day 0 of AZD1222 vaccination. These receptors were taken from an adult in good health.

J is TRBJ1-4 and V is TRBV6-5; D may be TRBD1 (6 bases). CDR1 MNHEY and CDR2 SVGAGI come from the germline V gene. Trimming removed 4 bases from V and 5 bases from J, with 14 bases in between. CDR3 length equals 15 residues. This CDR3 is CASSFRTQGNEKLFF. The CDR3 nucleotides are TGTGCCAGCAGTTTTCGGACGCAGGGGAATGAAAAACTGTTTTTT.

The gene calls are TRBV5-4 and TRBJ2-7; no firm D call. CDR1 SGHNT and CDR2 YYREEE come from the germline V gene (reference sequence). Trimming took 3 bases from V and 4 from J, leaving 11 bases between them. The CDR3 length is 13 residues. The DNA for the CDR3 is TGTGCCAGCAGCTCCAATTGGGGATACGAGCAGTACTTC. This sequence encodes CASSSNWGYEQYF.

The chain recombines TRBV19 with TRBJ1-6; D gene ambiguous. CDR1 and CDR2 from the germline V gene are LNHDA and SQIVND (reference sequence). The CDR3 loop spans 13 amino acids. V lost 5 bases and J lost 7, with 9 bases in between. CDR3 loop: CASSRDENSPLHF. The CDR3 DNA sequence: TGTGCCAGTAGTCGAGACGAAAATTCACCCCTCCACTTT. Filled out from reference TRBV19 and TRBJ1-6, the complete variable domain reads DGGITQSPKYLFRKEGQNVTLSCEQNLNHDAMYWYRQDPGQGLRLIYYSQIVNDFQKGDIAEGYSVSREKKESFPLTVTSAQKNPTAFYLCASSRDENSPLHFGNGTRLTVT.

The chain joins TRBV5-1 to TRBJ2-1; no reliable D call. Trimming stripped 0 bases from V and 1 base from J, with 5 bases between. Germline CDR1 and CDR2: SGHRS and YFSETQ. This CDR3 is built from 14 residues. The CDR3 sequence is CASSLEQSYNEQFF. CDR3 DNA sequence: TGCGCCAGCAGCTTGGAACAATCCTACAATGAGCAGTTCTTC.

The rearrangement uses TRBV3-1 (or the pseudogene TRBV3-2) and TRBJ2-7; D remains unclear. CDR3 size: 11 residues. Trimming shortened V by 4 bases and J by 3 bases, and 4 bases separated the two germline ends. Germline CDR1 is LGHDT and CDR2 is YNNKEL (reference sequence). CDR3 residues: CASSRNYEQYF. The CDR3 DNA sequence: TGTGCCAGCAGCCGAAACTACGAGCAGTACTTC.

The chain uses TRBV12-5 and TRBJ1-1; D is possibly TRBD1 (5 bases). With 7 bases removed from V and 0 bases from J, the gap between germline ends came to 21 bases. Per the germline V gene, CDR1 is LGHNT and CDR2 is FRNRAP. The CDR3 covers 17 residues. The CDR3 sequence: CASAMVVGGGMNTEAFF. As DNA, the CDR3 is TGTGCTAGTGCAATGGTGGTGGGGGGAGGGATGAACACTGAAGCTTTCTTT.

V and J are TRBV2 and TRBJ2-3, with D possibly matching TRBD2 (5 bases). The CDR3 spans 14 residues. Germline CDR1 is SNHLY and CDR2 is FYNNEI. Trimming cost V 4 bases and J 5 bases, with 13 bases left between them. The CDR3 loop is CASSVRGWQDTQYF. The DNA of the CDR3 is TGTGCCAGCAGTGTTCGGGGATGGCAAGATACGCAGTATTTT.

The CDR3 region is CASSPAWGNNEQFF. The CDR3 DNA reads as TGTGCCAGCAGCCCCGCCTGGGGGAACAATGAGCAGTTCTTC. The chain uses TRBV11-2 and TRBJ2-1; D possibly matches TRBD1 or TRBD2 (5 bases each). The germline V gene encodes CDR1 SGHAT and CDR2 FQNNGV. The ends were cut back, 5 bases at V and 5 bases at J, with 13 bases in the middle. The CDR3 has 14 residues.

This clone was picked up one time. The rearrangement uses TRBV29-1 and TRBJ2-7, with TRBD1 matching 8 bases. Germline V lookup: CDR1 SQVTM, CDR2 ANQGSEA. The CDR3 is made up of 13 amino acids. The junction had 9 bases not matched to a gene; V was cut back by 4 bases and J by 7 bases. The CDR3 DNA sequence: TGCAGCGTTGTTAGGACAGGGTCTTGGGAGCAGTACTTC. Its protein product is CSVVRTGSWEQYF.

This clone was seen only a few times. The chain recombines TRBV19 with TRBJ1-5; D is uncertain. In germline, CDR1 is LNHDA, CDR2 SQIVND (reference sequence). Trimming took 4 bases from V and 1 from J, leaving 14 bases between them. This CDR3 is built from 16 residues. CDR3 in amino acids: CASSTQHGRSNQPQHF. The CDR3 nucleotides are TGTGCCAGTAGTACCCAGCACGGGCGGAGCAATCAGCCCCAGCATTTT.

The chain employs TRBV7-9 and TRBJ2-1; 9 nucleotides match TRBD1. The CDR3 covers 16 residues. V was pared by 4 bases and J by 6 bases, with 10 bases of the junction left unmatched. Germline-derived CDR1 and CDR2 are SEHNR and FQNEAQ (reference sequence). CDR3 sequence (DNA): TGTGCCAGCAGCTCTCAGAGGGGGACAGGGTTCAATGAGCAGTTCTTC. Its protein product is CASSSQRGTGFNEQFF.